Sequencing of this T cell receptor (beta chain) was carried out in a study of shared clonotypes between healthy human individuals. Study overall: Three plates were used per donor for CD4 naive, three for CD4 memory, two for CD8 naive and one for CD8 memory. Notes on the study in general: Represented genetic and exposure-history diversity was restricted by having few donors.

Notes on this clone: Its specificity is unknown.

Here immunoSEQ multiplex PCR was the method, and the copy in TCRdb shows in-frame clones only, minus some. The data contain approximately 1.1 million clones, approximately 78% of them seen just once; the ten biggest clones take up approximately 0.52%. Germline lookup yields CDR1 SGHKS and CDR2 YYEKEE (reference sequence). This CDR3 comprises 13 residues. Trimming pared 4 bases from V and 4 bases from J, leaving 11 bases between. The V and J genes are TRBV5-5 and TRBJ2-5; D not resolved. Sequencing was done on a sample of memory CD4+ T cells from PBMCs. Indicated subset: CD45RA-negative fraction. This receptor was identified in a man aged 18 to 30 in good health. Some clones in this sample may be carry-over from other donors' samples. CDR3 in DNA: TGTGCCAGCAGCCCACACGCGGTAGAGACCCAGTACTTC. Protein: CASSPHAVETQYF.